These 15 T cell receptor beta chains were sequenced from one sample in a study of response to subunit inactivated influenza vaccine. TCRdb redid the calling of the RT-PCR reads with MiXCR, one entry per CDR3 protein. The data contain 450,000 to 550,000 distinct CDR3 sequences, 25% of them singletons. Specimen: CD4+ T cells sorted from PBMCs, collected more than 4 days after vaccination. These receptors were obtained from a man aged 50 to 59 who received an inactivated influenza vaccine.

The table lists this clonotype with a few counts. The gene calls are TRBV14 and TRBJ2-3; D remains ambiguous. CDR3 length: 14 residues. V lost 3 bases, J lost 8 bases, and 15 bases lay in between. Germline V gene lookup returns CDR1 SGHDN and CDR2 FVKESK. The CDR3 here is CASSHSAVGGTQYF. The CDR3 DNA reads TGTGCCAGCAGCCATTCGGCTGTTGGTGGTACGCAGTATTTT.

The chain uses TRBV10-3 and TRBJ2-1; D is undetermined. V was clipped by 0 bases and J by 4 bases, with 7 bases between them. Germline CDR1 is ENHRY and CDR2 is SYGVKD. The CDR3 runs to 14 residues. CDR3 residues: CAISESKAYNEQFF. The DNA of the CDR3 is TGTGCCATCAGTGAGTCGAAGGCTTACAATGAGCAGTTCTTC.

V is TRBV7-9 and J is TRBJ2-2; 8 bases agree with TRBD2. The CDR3 loop spans 15 amino acids. In germline, CDR1 is SEHNR, CDR2 FQNEAQ (reference sequence). V gave up 5 bases and J gave up 6 bases; unmatched junction bases: 8. CDR3 in amino acids: CASSNPGLGPGELFF. CDR3 in DNA: TGTGCCAGCAGCAATCCGGGACTAGGCCCCGGGGAGCTGTTTTTT. The entire variable domain, with the rest obtained from reference TRBV7-9 and TRBJ2-2, is as follows: DTGVSQNPRHKITKRGQNVTFRCDPISEHNRLYWYRQTLGQGPEFLTYFQNEAQLEKSRLLSDRFSAERPKGSFSTLEIQRTEQGDSAMYLCASSNPGLGPGELFFGEGSRLTVL.

This chain joins TRBV5-1 and TRBJ2-3; 9 bases map to TRBD2. Looked up from germline, CDR1 is SGHRS and CDR2 is YFSETQ. CDR3 length: 16 amino acids. Trimming cost V 3 bases and J 2 bases; bases outside gene matches: 7. CDR3 nucleotides: TGCGCCAGCAGCTCCGCCGGCGGGGGGGTCACAGATACGCAGTATTTT. Its protein product is CASSSAGGGVTDTQYF.

The chain links TRBV20-1 to TRBJ2-3; TRBD2 aligns across 10 bases. The CDR3 totals 13 residues. Per germline, CDR1 DFQATT and CDR2 SNEGSKA (reference sequence). J was trimmed by 6 bases and V by 6 bases; bases with no gene match: 6. CDR3 nucleotides: TGCAGTGCCGCTAGCGGGAGCCCCGATACGCAGTATTTT. Translation: CSAASGSPDTQYF.

CDR3 sequence (DNA): TGCGCCAGCAGCTTGGACGGGGAAGCTTTCTTT. Protein product: CASSLDGEAFF. The rearrangement links TRBV5-1 to TRBJ1-1; D is unclear. V was pared by 0 bases and J by 8 bases, with 5 bases between. Germline V gene sequence: CDR1 SGHRS, CDR2 YFSETQ. This CDR3 is built from 11 residues.

The rearrangement uses TRBV12-3 or TRBV12-4 and TRBJ2-7; D is perhaps TRBD1 (6 bases). The ends were cut back, 5 bases at V and 5 bases at J, with 16 bases in the middle. The CDR3 consists of 14 residues. CDR3 loop: CASSLRGKRDEQYF. CDR3 nucleotides: TGTGCCAGCAGTCTCAGGGGCAAACGGGACGAGCAGTACTTC.

The rearrangement joins TRBV7-9 to TRBJ2-3, with 7 nucleotides matching TRBD1. Germline V gene lookup returns CDR1 SEHNR and CDR2 FQNEAQ (reference sequence). The junction had 10 bases not matched to a gene; V was cut back by 4 bases and J by 0 bases. The CDR3 spans 17 residues. CDR3 amino acids: CASSSPGQDLSTDTQYF. As DNA, the CDR3 is TGTGCCAGCAGCTCCCCCGGACAGGACCTCAGCACAGATACGCAGTATTTT.

The gene calls are TRBV15 and TRBJ1-4; weak D call: TRBD1 (5 bases). V gave up 5 bases and J gave up 8 bases, with 12 bases separating them. CDR3 size: 13 residues. Looked up from germline, CDR1 is LNHNV and CDR2 is YYDKDF (reference sequence). In nucleotides, the CDR3 is TGTGCCACCAGCCGCAGGGAAGGGGAAAAACTGTTTTTT. Its protein is CATSRREGEKLFF.

Here the CDR3 reads CASSLVTGSTGELFF. CDR3 nucleotide sequence: TGTGCCAGCAGCTTAGTTACGGGGTCCACCGGGGAGCTGTTTTTT. The rearrangement joins TRBV7-8 to TRBJ2-2; TRBD2 is a possible D gene (5 bases). CDR3 length equals 15 residues. CDR1 and CDR2 (germline): SGHVS, FQNEAQ. Trimming pared 1 base from V and 4 bases from J, leaving 10 bases between.

The chain carries TRBV20-1 and TRBJ2-1; perhaps TRBD2 as D (5 bases). The CDR3 totals 15 residues. V dropped 1 base and J dropped 0 bases, with 10 bases sitting between them. Germline CDR1 is DFQATT and CDR2 is SNEGSKA (reference sequence). This CDR3 is CSARAWRSSYNEQFF. CDR3 nucleotides: TGCAGTGCTAGAGCTTGGAGGAGCTCCTACAATGAGCAGTTCTTC.

The V gene is TRBV24-1, the J gene TRBJ2-1; D call uncertain. The CDR3 covers 13 residues. Germline V lookup: CDR1 KGHDR, CDR2 SFDVKD. V was trimmed by 2 bases and J by 4 bases, leaving 5 bases between them. CDR3 nucleotides: TGTGCCACCAGTGATTCCGGTTACAATGAGCAGTTCTTC. Encoded protein: CATSDSGYNEQFF.

This clonotype was picked up a small number of times. The chain links TRBV20-1 to TRBJ1-2; the D gene is possibly TRBD1 (5 bases). V lost 4 bases and J 0 bases, leaving 12 bases between the germline ends. Germline values: CDR1 DFQATT, CDR2 SNEGSKA (reference sequence). The CDR3 consists of 14 residues. The CDR3 nucleotides are TGCAGTGCTACCCCCGACAGTTCTAACTATGGCTACACCTTC. Its protein product is CSATPDSSNYGYTF.

The chain joins TRBV20-1 to TRBJ2-1, with 9 bases aligning to TRBD2. The CDR3 loop spans 21 amino acids. Germline values: CDR1 DFQATT, CDR2 SNEGSKA (reference sequence). The J segment lost 3 bases and the V segment lost 0 bases, leaving 21 bases of the junction unmatched. CDR3 DNA: TGCAGTGCTAGAGAGCCCGATCCTTATAGCGGGACTAGCAATTACTACAATGAGCAGTTCTTC. Protein product: CSAREPDPYSGTSNYYNEQFF.

The chain combines TRBV6-2 or TRBV6-3 with TRBJ1-1, with D possibly TRBD1 on 5 matching bases. Germline lookup yields CDR1 MNHEY and CDR2 SVGEGT. The CDR3 covers 13 residues. V lost 6 bases and J lost 5, with 13 bases in between. The CDR3 bases are TGTGCCAGCAGGAAGACAGAAATTACTGAAGCTTTCTTT. This translates into CASRKTEITEAFF.